This T cell receptor (beta chain) emerged from a study of T cell responses to AZD1222 COVID-19 vaccine. General study results and limits: Without day 14 samples, only post-peak T cell repertoires were studied. Clonal diversity was possibly underestimated, and the donors were mostly white British, with more females.

Method: immunoSEQ multiplex PCR; TCRdb's copy keeps in-frame clones and lacks some. The sample lists approximately 150,000 clones, more than 70% occurring once. V shed 5 bases and J 9 bases; nucleotides not matched to a gene: 6. The CDR3 spans 13 residues. Note on this clone: Antigen unknown.

V usage is TRBV12-3 or TRBV12-4 and J usage is TRBJ2-7; 11 bases fit TRBD1. Sequencing used peripheral blood, obtained on day 0 of MenACWY control vaccination. The source of this sequence is an adult in good health. In DNA form, the CDR3 reads TGTGCCAGCAGTGCTGGACAGGGGGCTGGGCAGTACTTC. Encoded protein: CASSAGQGAGQYF.